This TCR beta chain was retrieved from a study of T-cell reconstitution after alpha-beta-depleted transplantation in children. This clonotype has a count of ten or more. J gave up 0 bases and V 2 bases, and 5 bases lay outside the gene matches. Per germline, CDR1 MNHEY and CDR2 SVGEGT. This CDR3 spans 17 amino acids. Library preparation (for TCRbeta) was performed with unique molecular identifiers. TCRdb re-analysed the PCR reads in MiXCR, keeping a single row per CDR3 protein. Here the sample spans around 270,000 distinct CDR3 sequences, 10% being singletons. The TCR comes from a boy under two years old with acute myeloid leukemia, due to receive a stem cell transplant. The V call is TRBV6-2 or TRBV6-3, the J call TRBJ1-5, with 9 bases that match TRBD1. Sample: PBMCs, taken before TCRalphabeta/CD19-depleted stem cell transplant. The CDR3 loop is CASSYEGQGLSNQPQHF. Here the CDR3 DNA reads TGTGCCAGCAGTTACGAGGGACAGGGACTTAGCAATCAGCCCCAGCATTTT.